The entry below describes one TCR beta chain. No antigen is known for it. The ends lost 2 bases at V and 4 bases at J; junction bases unmatched: 14. This CDR3 comprises 20 residues. Germline-derived CDR1 and CDR2 are MDHEN and SYDVKM. The sample comes from a study of shared clonotypes between healthy human individuals. TCRdb's copy holds only in-frame clones and misses some; the assay was immunoSEQ multiplex PCR. This table holds about 2.3 million clones, roughly 93% found once. The study's findings and limits: Sampling involved blood alone; tissue repertoires likely differ.

The sample comprised naive CD4+ T cells from PBMCs. Regarding subset: CD45RA+ positively selected. This TCR was sampled from a man aged 18 to 30 in good health. Some clones in this sample may be carry-over from other donors' samples. This chain connects TRBV28 to TRBJ2-2; 12 bases map to TRBD2. The CDR3 region has the DNA TGTGCCAGCAGTTTAGGCCGGCTAGCGGGAGGGAGACGAGGCACCGGGGAGCTGTTTTTT. Amino acid sequence: CASSLGRLAGGRRGTGELFF.